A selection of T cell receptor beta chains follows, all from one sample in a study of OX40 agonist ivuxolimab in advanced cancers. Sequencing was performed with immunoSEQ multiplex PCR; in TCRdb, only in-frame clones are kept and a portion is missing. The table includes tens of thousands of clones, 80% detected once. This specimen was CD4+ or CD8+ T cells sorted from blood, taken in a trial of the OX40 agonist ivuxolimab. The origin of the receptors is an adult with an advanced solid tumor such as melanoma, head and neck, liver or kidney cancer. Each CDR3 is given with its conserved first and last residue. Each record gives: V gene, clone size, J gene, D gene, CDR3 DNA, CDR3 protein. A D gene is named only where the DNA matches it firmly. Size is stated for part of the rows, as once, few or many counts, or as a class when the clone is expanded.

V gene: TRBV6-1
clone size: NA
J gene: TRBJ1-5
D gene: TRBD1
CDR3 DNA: TGTGCCAGCATTCTAGGGACAGCTAGCAATCAGCCCCAGCATTTT
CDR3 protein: CASILGTASNQPQHF

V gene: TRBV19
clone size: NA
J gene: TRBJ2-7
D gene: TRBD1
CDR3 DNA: TGTGCCAGTAGTGTACAGGGGTCGTCCCTTGAGCAGTACTTC
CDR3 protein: CASSVQGSSLEQYF

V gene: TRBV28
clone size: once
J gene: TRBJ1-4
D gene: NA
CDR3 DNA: TGTGCCAGCAGTCCCAGGACGTCCTACGAAAAACTGTTTTTT
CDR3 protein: CASSPRTSYEKLFF

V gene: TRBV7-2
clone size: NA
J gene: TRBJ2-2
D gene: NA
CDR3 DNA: TGTGCCAGCAGCTTAGCCTTGACCCGCGGGTCCGGGGAGCTGTTTTTT
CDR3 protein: CASSLALTRGSGELFF

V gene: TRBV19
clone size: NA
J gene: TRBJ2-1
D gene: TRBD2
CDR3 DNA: TGTGCCAGTAAGCGACTAGCGGGAGAGTGGTCCTACAATGAGCAGTTCTTC
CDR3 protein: CASKRLAGEWSYNEQFF

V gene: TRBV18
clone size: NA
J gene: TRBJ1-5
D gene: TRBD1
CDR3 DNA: TGTGCCAGCTCAACCGGGACAGGGGGCAATCAGCCCCAGCATTTT
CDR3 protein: CASSTGTGGNQPQHF

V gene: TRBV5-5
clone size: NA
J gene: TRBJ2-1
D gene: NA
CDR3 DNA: TGTGCCAGCAGCTTGGGCCCCGGCACCTACAATGAGCAGTTCTTC
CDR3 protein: CASSLGPGTYNEQFF

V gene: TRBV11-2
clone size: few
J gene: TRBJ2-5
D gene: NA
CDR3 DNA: TGTGCCAGCAGCTTATTAACCAGTGGCGAGACCCAGTACTTC
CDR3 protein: CASSLLTSGETQYF

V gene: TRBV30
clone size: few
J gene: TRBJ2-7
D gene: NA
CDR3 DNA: TGTGCCTGGAGTCCCCACTACGAGCAGTACTTC
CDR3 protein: CAWSPHYEQYF

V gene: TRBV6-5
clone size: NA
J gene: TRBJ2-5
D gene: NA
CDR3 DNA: TGTGCCAGCAGCCCAGGGGTCGAGACCCAGTACTTC
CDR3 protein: CASSPGVETQYF

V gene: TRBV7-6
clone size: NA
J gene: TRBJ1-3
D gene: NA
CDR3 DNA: TGTGCCAGCAGCTTACGCCCCCGGACGGGCCTCTCTGGAAACACCATATATTTT
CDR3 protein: CASSLRPRTGLSGNTIYF

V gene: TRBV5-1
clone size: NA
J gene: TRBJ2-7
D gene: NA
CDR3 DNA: TGCGCCAGCAGCTTGCCGGGCGGCTACGAGCAGTACTTC
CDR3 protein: CASSLPGGYEQYF

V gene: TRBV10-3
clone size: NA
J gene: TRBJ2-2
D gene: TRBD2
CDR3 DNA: TGTGCCATCAGTGGGGTTAGCGGGGGGGCCTACACCGGGGAGCTGTTTTTT
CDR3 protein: CAISGVSGGAYTGELFF

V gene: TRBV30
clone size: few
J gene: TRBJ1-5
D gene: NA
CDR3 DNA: TGTGCCTTACAGGGAGAAGGCAATCAGCCCCAGCATTTT
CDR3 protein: CALQGEGNQPQHF

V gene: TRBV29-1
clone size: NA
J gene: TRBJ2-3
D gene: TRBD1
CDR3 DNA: TGCAGCGTTTACCTTGGGACAGGGAAACACACAGATACGCAGTATTTT
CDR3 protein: CSVYLGTGKHTDTQYF

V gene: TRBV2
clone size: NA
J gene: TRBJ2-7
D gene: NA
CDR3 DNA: TGTGCCAGCAGGACCTGGGGGTCCGAGCAGTACTTC
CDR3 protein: CASRTWGSEQYF

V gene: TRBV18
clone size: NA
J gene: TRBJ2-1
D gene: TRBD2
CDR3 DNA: TGTGCCAGCTCGCGGACTAGCGGAGATTACAATGAGCAGTTCTTC
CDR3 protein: CASSRTSGDYNEQFF

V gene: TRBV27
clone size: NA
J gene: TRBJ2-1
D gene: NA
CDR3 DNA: TGTGCCAGCAGTTTAAACCGTTACAATGAGCAGTTCTTC
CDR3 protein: CASSLNRYNEQFF

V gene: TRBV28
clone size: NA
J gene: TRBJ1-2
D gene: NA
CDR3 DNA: TGTGCCAGCAGTATCAACTATGGCTACACCTTC
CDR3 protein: CASSINYGYTF

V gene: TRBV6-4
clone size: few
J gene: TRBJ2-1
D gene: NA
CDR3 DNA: TGTGCCAGCAGTGACTCGAGGGATGGGGTAGGCAATGAGCAGTTCTTC
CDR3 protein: CASSDSRDGVGNEQFF

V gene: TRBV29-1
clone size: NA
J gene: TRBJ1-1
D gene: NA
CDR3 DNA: TGCAGCGTTGAAGATGGGCAGGGCAGTTTCTTT
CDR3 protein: CSVEDGQGSFF

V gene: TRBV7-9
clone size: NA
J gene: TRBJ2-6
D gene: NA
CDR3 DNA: TGTGCCAGCAGCTTAGGAGGTAATGCCGGGGCCAACGTCCTGACTTTC
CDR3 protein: CASSLGGNAGANVLTF

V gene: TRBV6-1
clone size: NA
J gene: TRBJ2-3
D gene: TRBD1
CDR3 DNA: TGTGCCAGCAGTCCGGGACAGGGCCAGACAGATACGCAGTATTTT
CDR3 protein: CASSPGQGQTDTQYF

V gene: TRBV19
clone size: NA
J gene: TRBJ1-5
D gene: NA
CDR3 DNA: TGTGCCAGTACTTTCCGGCCAGGGGTTGGCAATCAGCCCCAGCATTTT
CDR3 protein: CASTFRPGVGNQPQHF

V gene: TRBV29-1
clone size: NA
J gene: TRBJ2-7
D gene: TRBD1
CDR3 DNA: TGCAGCGTGAAGACCGGGACAGGGGGAGTCTACGAGCAGTACTTC
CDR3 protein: CSVKTGTGGVYEQYF

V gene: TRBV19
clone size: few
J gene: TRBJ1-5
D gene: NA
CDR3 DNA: TGTGCCAGTAGAAGGGAAGCAGGGGCACGTCAGCCCCAGCATTTT
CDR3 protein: CASRREAGARQPQHF

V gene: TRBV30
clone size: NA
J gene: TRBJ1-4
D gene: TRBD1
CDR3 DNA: TGTGCCTGGAGTGGGACAGGGGGCTTTGAAAAACTGTTTTTT
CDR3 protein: CAWSGTGGFEKLFF

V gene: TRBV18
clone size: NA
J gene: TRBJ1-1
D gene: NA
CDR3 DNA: TGTGCCAGCTCAAGGCGTGTCGGGGTAGTAGACACTGAAGCTTTCTTT
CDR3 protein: CASSRRVGVVDTEAFF

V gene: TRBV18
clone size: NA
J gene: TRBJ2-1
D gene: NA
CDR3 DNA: TGTGCCAGCTCACCAGGGTGGGGGGGCCGAAATGAGCAGTTCTTC
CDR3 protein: CASSPGWGGRNEQFF

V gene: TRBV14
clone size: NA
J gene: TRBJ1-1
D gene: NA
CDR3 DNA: TGTGCCAGCAGCCAATACGGGTCGGGCGCTTTCTTT
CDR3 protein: CASSQYGSGAFF

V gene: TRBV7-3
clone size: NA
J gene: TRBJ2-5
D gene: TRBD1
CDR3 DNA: TGTGCCAGCAGCTTATCAGGGGGCAAAGAGACCCAGTACTTC
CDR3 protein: CASSLSGGKETQYF

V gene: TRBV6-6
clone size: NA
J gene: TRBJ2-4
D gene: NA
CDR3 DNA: TGTGCCAGCTCAGGGTCAACCTCACGGCGGACCATTCAGTACTTC
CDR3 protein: CASSGSTSRRTIQYF

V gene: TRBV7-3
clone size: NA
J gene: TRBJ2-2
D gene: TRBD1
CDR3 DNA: TGTGCCAGCAGCTTATCACCGGCAGGGGGATCGAACACCGGGGAGCTGTTTTTT
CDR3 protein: CASSLSPAGGSNTGELFF

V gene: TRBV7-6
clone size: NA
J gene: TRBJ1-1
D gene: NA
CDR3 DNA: TGTGCCAGCAGCTCCCGACCCCGAGAGAGTCTCACTGAAGCTTTCTTT
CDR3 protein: CASSSRPRESLTEAFF

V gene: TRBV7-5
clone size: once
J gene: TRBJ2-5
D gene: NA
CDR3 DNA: TGTGTCAGAAGCTTAACCTGCAGGGTTTGCCAAGAGACCCAGTACTTC
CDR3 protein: CVRSLTCRVCQETQYF

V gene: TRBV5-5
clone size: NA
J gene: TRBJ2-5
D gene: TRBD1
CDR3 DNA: TGTGCCAGCAGCCTGAGGGACAGGGGTCCTCGGACCCAGTACTTC
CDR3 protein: CASSLRDRGPRTQYF

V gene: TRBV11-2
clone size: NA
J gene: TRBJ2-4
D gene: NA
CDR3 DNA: TGTGCCAGCAGCCCCGACCGGGTAGCCAAAAACATTCAGTACTTC
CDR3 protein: CASSPDRVAKNIQYF

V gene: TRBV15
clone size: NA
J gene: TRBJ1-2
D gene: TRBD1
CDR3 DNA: TGTGCCACCAGCAGTTCAGGGGGCTACTATGGCTACACCTTC
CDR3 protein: CATSSSGGYYGYTF

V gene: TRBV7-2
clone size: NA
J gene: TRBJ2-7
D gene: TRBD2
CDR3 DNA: TGTGCCAGCTCGGGACTAGCGGGTGATTACGAGCAGTACTTC
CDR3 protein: CASSGLAGDYEQYF

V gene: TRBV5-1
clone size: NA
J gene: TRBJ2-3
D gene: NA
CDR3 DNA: TGCGCCAGCAGCGGCGGCCGGGGACCAACAGATACGCAGTATTTT
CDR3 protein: CASSGGRGPTDTQYF

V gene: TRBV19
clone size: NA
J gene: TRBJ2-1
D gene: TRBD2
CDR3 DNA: TGTGCCAGTAGTATAAGCGGGGAGTCCTACAATGAGCAGTTCTTC
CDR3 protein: CASSISGESYNEQFF

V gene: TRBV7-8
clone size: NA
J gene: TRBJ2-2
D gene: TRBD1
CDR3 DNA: TGTGCCAGCAGCGTAACAGGGGGCGGGTATTCCGGGGAGCTGTTTTTT
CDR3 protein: CASSVTGGGYSGELFF

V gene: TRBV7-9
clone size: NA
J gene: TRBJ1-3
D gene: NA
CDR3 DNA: TGTGCCAGCAGCCCAACAGGGCCCTCTGGAAACACCATATATTTT
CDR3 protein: CASSPTGPSGNTIYF

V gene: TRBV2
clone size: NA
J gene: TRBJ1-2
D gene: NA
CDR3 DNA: TGTGCCAGCTGGCGGGACTATGGCTACACCTTC
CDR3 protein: CASWRDYGYTF

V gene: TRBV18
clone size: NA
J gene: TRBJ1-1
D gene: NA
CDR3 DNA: TGTGCCAGCTCCAAAGGGAGAGGGGCGGGGGCTGAAGCTTTCTTT
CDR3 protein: CASSKGRGAGAEAFF

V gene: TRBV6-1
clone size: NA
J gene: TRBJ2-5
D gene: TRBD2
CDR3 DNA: TGTGCCAGCAGTGACGTCCGGTCTGGGCGGGGGAAAGAGACCCAGTACTTC
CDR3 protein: CASSDVRSGRGKETQYF

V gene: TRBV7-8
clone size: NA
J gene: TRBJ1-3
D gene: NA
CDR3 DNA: TGTGCCAGCAGCTCTCACGGCCGGACAGCTGGAAACACCATATATTTT
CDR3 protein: CASSSHGRTAGNTIYF

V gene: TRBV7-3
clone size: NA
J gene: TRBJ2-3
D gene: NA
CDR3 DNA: TGTGCCAGCAGCTTAACCGGGCGGCGGGGCGATACGCAGTATTTT
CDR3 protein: CASSLTGRRGDTQYF

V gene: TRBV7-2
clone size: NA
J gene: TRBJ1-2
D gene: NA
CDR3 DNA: TGTGCCAGCAGCTTGGTGACAGGCGGAAGATATGGCTACACCTTC
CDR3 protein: CASSLVTGGRYGYTF

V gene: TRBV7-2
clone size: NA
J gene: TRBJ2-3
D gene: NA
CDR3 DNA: TGTGCCAGCAGCCTTAGCACAGATACGCAGTATTTT
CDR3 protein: CASSLSTDTQYF

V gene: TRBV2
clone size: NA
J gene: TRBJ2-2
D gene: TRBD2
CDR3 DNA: TGTGCCAGCAGTGTAGCGGGAGGGGCCGGGGAGCTGTTTTTT
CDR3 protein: CASSVAGGAGELFF

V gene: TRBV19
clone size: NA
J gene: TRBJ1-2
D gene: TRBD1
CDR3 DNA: TGTGCCAGTAGTATAGGGGACAGTCATTTACCCTATGGCTACACCTTC
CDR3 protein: CASSIGDSHLPYGYTF

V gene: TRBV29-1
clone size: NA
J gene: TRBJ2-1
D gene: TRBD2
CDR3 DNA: TGCAGCGCCCGGACTAGCGGGGGATCCTACAATGAGCAGTTCTTC
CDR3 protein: CSARTSGGSYNEQFF

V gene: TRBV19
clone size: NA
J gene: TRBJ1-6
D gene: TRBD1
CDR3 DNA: TGTGCCAGTAGTGGAAGGACAGGGCAGTCGGACTTT
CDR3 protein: CASSGRTGQSDF

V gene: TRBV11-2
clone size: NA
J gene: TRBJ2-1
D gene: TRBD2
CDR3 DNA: TGTGCCAGCAGCTTTACTAGCGGGACCTACAATGAGCAGTTCTTC
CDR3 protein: CASSFTSGTYNEQFF

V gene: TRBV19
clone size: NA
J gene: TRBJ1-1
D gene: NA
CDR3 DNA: TGTGCCAGTAGTCCGGCGGGTTTGAACACTGAAGCTTTCTTT
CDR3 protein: CASSPAGLNTEAFF

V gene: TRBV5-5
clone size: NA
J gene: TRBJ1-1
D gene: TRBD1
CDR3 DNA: TGTGCCAGCAGTCCCTTAAGCGGGGACAGCACTGAAGCTTTCTTT
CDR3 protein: CASSPLSGDSTEAFF